One sample yielded the 11 T cell receptor beta chains listed below, sequenced in a study of T cell repertoires in cytomegalovirus infection. What these receptors recognize is not known. A single record per CDR3 protein comes from TCRdb applying MiXCR to the reads. The sample has under 850,000 distinct CDR3 sequences; 30% to 35% are singletons. The sample was cultured PBMCs, taken from culture after CMV antigen stimulation. These receptors came from a human donor in good health (CMV status not recorded). Some clones in this sample may be carry-over from other donors' samples.

In this sample, this clonotype turned up a few times. V is TRBV20-1 and J is TRBJ1-1; the D gene is possibly TRBD1 (6 bases). This CDR3 comprises 16 residues. Germline V gives CDR1 DFQATT, CDR2 SNEGSKA (reference sequence). V dropped 6 bases and J dropped 3 bases, with 23 bases sitting between them. CDR3 sequence: CSARTYRVLRYTEAFF. The CDR3 region has the DNA TGCAGTGCCAGAACCTACAGGGTGTTACGGTACACTGAAGCTTTCTTT.

This chain connects TRBV20-1 to TRBJ2-5; the D gene is possibly TRBD1 (6 bases). This CDR3 comprises 12 residues. Germline CDR1 and CDR2: DFQATT and SNEGSKA (reference sequence). The V gene lost 6 bases and the J gene lost 3 bases, with 11 bases spanning the gap. CDR3: CSAQTGEETQYF. CDR3 coding DNA: TGCAGTGCACAGACAGGTGAAGAGACCCAGTACTTC.

The chain couples TRBV6-6 to TRBJ1-6; TRBD1 agrees at 7 bases. Germline loops: CDR1 MNHNY, CDR2 SVGAGI (reference sequence). V dropped 6 bases and J dropped 9; count of bases not matched to a gene: 5. The CDR3 runs 13 residues. The CDR3 loop is CASRINRGSPLHF. Written as DNA, the CDR3 is TGTGCCAGCAGGATAAACAGGGGTTCACCCCTCCACTTT.

The V gene is TRBV20-1, the J gene TRBJ2-7; D could derive from TRBD1 or TRBD2 (6 bases each). The germline CDR1 and CDR2 sequences are DFQATT and SNEGSKA (reference sequence). V lost 3 bases, J lost 2 bases, and 17 bases lay in between. This CDR3 region has 15 residues. CDR3 sequence reads: CSARAIEGGPYEQYF. CDR3 DNA: TGCAGTGCTAGGGCCATAGAGGGGGGTCCCTACGAGCAGTACTTC.

J is TRBJ2-5 and V is TRBV27, with a possible D match to TRBD2 (6 bases). V dropped 5 bases and J dropped 2 bases, with 12 bases sitting between them. This CDR3 has 14 amino acids. Germline-derived CDR1 and CDR2 are MNHEY and SMNVEV (reference sequence). CDR3 DNA sequence: TGTGCCAGCAGTGGCTTGGAGGGACAAGAGACCCAGTACTTC. It is translated as CASSGLEGQETQYF.

This clonotype was recorded many times. The V gene is TRBV7-2, the J gene TRBJ2-5; 7 positions agree with TRBD1. V was pared by 5 bases and J by 1 base, with 4 bases of the junction left unmatched. The CDR3 has 14 amino acids. Germline V gene sequence: CDR1 SGHTA, CDR2 FQGNSA. CDR3 sequence (DNA): TGTGCCAGCAGCGCCCGGACAGGCCAAGAGACCCAGTACTTC. As protein: CASSARTGQETQYF.

In its sample, this clonotype was seen a few times. This sequence joins TRBV12-3 or TRBV12-4 and TRBJ2-7; D call uncertain. The V and J ends lost 5 bases and 7 bases respectively, with 12 bases between them. The CDR3 sequence is 12 residues long. In DNA, the CDR3 is TGTGCCAGCAGTAACCTTAGAGGTGAGCAGTACTTC. Its translation: CASSNLRGEQYF.

In this sample, this clonotype turned up a few times. This chain uses TRBV6-1 with TRBJ1-6; no clear D. CDR1 is MNHNS and CDR2 is SASEGT in the germline V gene. V lost 2 bases and J lost 10, with 15 bases in between. This CDR3 is 15 amino acids long. In DNA form, the CDR3 reads TGTGCCAGCAGTGAAATTTGGGGTATTGGGTCACCCCTCCACTTT. Its protein product is CASSEIWGIGSPLHF.

This chain joins TRBV5-5 and TRBJ1-4; the D is unclear. The germline gives CDR1 SGHKS, CDR2 YYEKEE (reference sequence). V gave up 4 bases and J gave up 12 bases, with 25 bases separating them. This CDR3 region has 16 residues. This CDR3 reads CASSIEPNRAPGELFF. The DNA for the CDR3 is TGTGCCAGCAGCATCGAGCCCAACCGGGCCCCCGGAGAACTGTTTTTT.

The sample holds a few counts of this clonotype. The rearrangement uses TRBV7-8 and TRBJ1-5, with D unresolved. The CDR3 length is 20 residues. The germline V gene encodes CDR1 SGHVS and CDR2 FQNEAQ. V lost 0 bases to trimming and J lost 7 bases, with 28 bases between them. CDR3 residues: CASSLARRTVVDRIGQPQHF. The CDR3 bases are TGTGCCAGCAGCTTAGCGCGAAGAACGGTCGTGGATCGCATCGGGCAGCCCCAGCATTTT.

The V call is TRBV7-4, the J call TRBJ2-3; 8 bases are a match to TRBD2. V shed 5 bases, J shed 2 bases, and the junction held 6 bases outside the gene matches. The CDR3 is 15 amino acids. Germline V gene sequence: CDR1 SGHVT, CDR2 SQSDAQ. CDR3 amino acids: CASSRAGVTTDTQYF. The CDR3 DNA follows: TGTGCCAGCAGCCGAGCGGGGGTTACCACAGATACGCAGTATTTT.